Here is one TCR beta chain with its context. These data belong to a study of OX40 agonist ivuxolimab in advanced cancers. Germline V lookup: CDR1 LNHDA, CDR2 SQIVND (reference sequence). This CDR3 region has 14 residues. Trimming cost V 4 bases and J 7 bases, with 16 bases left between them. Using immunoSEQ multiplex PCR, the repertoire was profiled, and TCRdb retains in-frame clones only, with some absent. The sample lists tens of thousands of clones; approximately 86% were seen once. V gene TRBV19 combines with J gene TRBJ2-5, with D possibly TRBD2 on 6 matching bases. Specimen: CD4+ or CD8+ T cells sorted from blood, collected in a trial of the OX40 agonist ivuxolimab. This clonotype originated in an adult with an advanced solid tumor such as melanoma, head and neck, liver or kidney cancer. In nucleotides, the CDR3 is TGTGCCAGTAGTAAGGTGGCCACAGCGGGGACCCAGTACTTC. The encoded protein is CASSKVATAGTQYF.